The next 18 T cell receptor beta chains were all read from a single sample in a study of early T cells in non-severe SARS-CoV-2 infection. TCRdb re-analysed the 5' RACE reads in MiXCR, keeping a single row per CDR3 protein. The repertoire includes 50,000 to 65,000 distinct CDR3 sequences, around 13% of them detected once, and 1.3% to 1.5% sits in the top ten. Source material: whole blood. The receptors shown here come from an adult who was a healthcare worker with PCR-confirmed SARS-CoV-2 infection or an uninfected control (not recorded which).

This clonotype has only a few counts. This chain uses TRBV6-6 with TRBJ2-5; 7 positions agree with TRBD1. Germline CDR1 is MNHNY and CDR2 is SVGAGI (reference sequence). Germline trimming cut 5 bases from V and 5 bases from J; bases unmatched to any gene: 11. The CDR3 runs 15 residues. The CDR3 nucleotides read TGTGCCAGCAGTCGCCCCCAGGGGACAGCGGAGACCCAGTACTTC. It encodes CASSRPQGTAETQYF.

The chain couples TRBV12-3 or TRBV12-4 to TRBJ2-7; 8 bases line up with TRBD1. Trimming at V came to 6 bases and at J to 7 bases, leaving 20 bases not matched to a gene. This CDR3 spans 17 amino acids. CDR3 residues: CASSTRKDRAGGDEQYF. In DNA, the CDR3 is TGTGCCAGCAGCACCCGGAAGGACAGGGCCGGTGGGGATGAGCAGTACTTC.

This clonotype was found many times. The chain has TRBV7-3 and TRBJ2-5; no clear D. CDR3 length equals 12 residues. The germline gives CDR1 SGHTA, CDR2 FQGTGA. Trimming stripped 4 bases from V and 5 bases from J, with 8 bases between. The chain's CDR3 is CASSYPGETQYF. CDR3 coding DNA: TGTGCCAGCAGCTACCCCGGGGAGACCCAGTACTTC.

This chain links TRBV20-1 with TRBJ1-2; D may be TRBD1 (6 bases). CDR1 and CDR2 (germline): DFQATT, SNEGSKA (reference sequence). The CDR3 spans 11 residues. The V end lost 5 bases, the J end lost 2 bases, and 6 bases lay between the germline ends. CDR3 region: CSAQGNYGYTF. The CDR3 DNA reads TGCAGTGCTCAGGGGAACTATGGCTACACCTTC.

This clonotype was detected a few times. The chain carries TRBV5-1 and TRBJ1-3, with TRBD1 matching over 9 bases. The CDR3 is 14 residues long. Trimming removed 4 bases from V and 4 bases from J; junction bases left unmatched: 3. Germline CDR1 is SGHRS and CDR2 is YFSETQ. DNA for the CDR3: TGCGCCAGCAGCGGAGGGACAGGGGGAAACACCATATATTTT. Translating it yields CASSGGTGGNTIYF.

Ten or more counts support this clonotype. The chain links TRBV30 to TRBJ2-7, with D possibly matching TRBD2 (6 bases). The length of the CDR3 is 15 residues. In germline, CDR1 is GTSNPN, CDR2 SVGIG (reference sequence). V lost 4 bases and J 4 bases, leaving 20 bases between the germline ends. CDR3 nucleotides: TGTGCCTGGACCAAGCGGAGGGAATCGATATACGAGCAGTACTTC. Its protein is CAWTKRRESIYEQYF. Using reference TRBV30 and TRBJ2-7 for the parts outside the CDR3, the full variable domain is SQTIHQWPATLVQPVGSPLSLECTVEGTSNPNLYWYRQAAGRGLQLLFYSVGIGQISSEVPQNLSASRPQDRQFILSSKKLLLSDSGFYLCAWTKRRESIYEQYFGPGTRLTVT.

Ten or more counts support this clonotype. CDR3 bases: TGCAGTGCTGTGGTAGCTAGCCGCGGATCTGGGGTGAAGTACTTC. This translates into CSAVVASRGSGVKYF. The chain carries TRBV20-1 and TRBJ2-5; D is possibly TRBD2 (5 bases). The CDR3 totals 15 residues. Germline V gene data show CDR1 as DFQATT and CDR2 as SNEGSKA (reference sequence). With 5 bases removed from V and 12 bases from J, the gap between germline ends came to 28 bases.

This clonotype occurred many times. V gene TRBV23-1 combines with J gene TRBJ2-2; 9 nucleotides align to TRBD1. TRBV23-1 is classed as an ORF, of uncertain function. J was trimmed by 4 bases and V by 0 bases; bases with no gene match: 6. The CDR3 is 17 amino acids. The CDR3 region has the DNA TGCGCCAGCAGTCAATCTTACAGGGGGCCGGGCACCGGGGAGCTGTTTTTT. Translated, it gives CASSQSYRGPGTGELFF.

V is TRBV29-1 and J is TRBJ2-1; D might be TRBD1 (7 bases). The CDR3 has 15 residues. With 4 bases removed from V and 3 bases from J, the gap between germline ends came to 16 bases. The germline gives CDR1 SQVTM, CDR2 ANQGSEA. This CDR3 reads CSVAPAGGLYNEQFF. Written as DNA, the CDR3 is TGCAGCGTTGCCCCAGCAGGGGGGCTCTACAATGAGCAGTTCTTC.

This clonotype was found many times. V is TRBV30 and J is TRBJ1-1; D is uncertain. The CDR3 totals 17 residues. CDR1 GTSNPN and CDR2 SVGIG come from the germline V gene (reference sequence). Trimming left V 1 base short and J 3 bases short, with 21 bases between. CDR3: CAWSGSAVGYVDTEAFF. The CDR3 DNA reads as TGTGCCTGGAGTGGCTCCGCGGTGGGGTACGTGGACACTGAAGCTTTCTTT.

The table lists this clonotype with many counts. V gene TRBV6-2 or TRBV6-3 combines with J gene TRBJ2-7; TRBD1 is a possible D gene (6 bases). With 5 bases removed from V and 3 bases from J, the gap between germline ends came to 11 bases. The CDR3 has 13 residues. Looked up from germline, CDR1 is MNHEY and CDR2 is SVGEGT. This CDR3 reads CASSRTGIYEQYF. DNA of the CDR3: TGTGCCAGCAGTCGAACAGGGATCTACGAGCAGTACTTC.

Ten or more counts support this clonotype. This chain joins TRBV20-1 and TRBJ2-5; the match to TRBD2 covers 13 bases. Germline trimming cut 6 bases from V and 5 bases from J; bases unmatched to any gene: 12. This CDR3 is 16 amino acids long. Germline CDR1 reads DFQATT; CDR2 reads SNEGSKA (reference sequence). The CDR3 is CSAQTSGGAAVETQYF. CDR3 DNA sequence: TGCAGTGCACAAACTAGCGGGGGGGCCGCCGTTGAGACCCAGTACTTC.

This clonotype was found many times. The chain is built from TRBV27 and TRBJ2-3; 7 positions match TRBD1. V trimming: 7 bases; J trimming: 6 bases; junction bases outside the gene matches: 7. The CDR3 runs 13 residues. Per the germline V gene, CDR1 is MNHEY and CDR2 is SMNVEV (reference sequence). CDR3 sequence reads: CASMEQGTDTQYF. The CDR3 coding sequence is TGTGCCAGCATGGAACAGGGGACGGATACGCAGTATTTT.

The V and J genes are TRBV12-3 or TRBV12-4 and TRBJ2-1; D is ambiguous. The V end was cut by 5 bases, the J end by 2 bases, with 7 bases between. CDR3 length: 13 residues. CDR3 in DNA: TGTGCCAGCAGTCCGTCGCCCTACAATGAGCAGTTCTTC. Its translation: CASSPSPYNEQFF.

The V and J genes are TRBV9 and TRBJ1-6, with D hard to call. Germline values: CDR1 SGDLS, CDR2 YYNGEE. The CDR3 covers 15 residues. V was cut by 2 bases and J by 10 bases, with 16 bases left in between. For the CDR3, the DNA is TGTGCCAGCAGCGTCCGTGCCGGTAACGGATCACCCCTCCACTTT. As protein: CASSVRAGNGSPLHF.

The genes are TRBV12-3 or TRBV12-4 and TRBJ1-1; D is uncertain. The V and J ends lost 1 base and 1 base respectively, with 10 bases between them. The CDR3 has 15 amino acids. CDR3 region: CASSLEQRWNTEAFF. The CDR3, as DNA: TGTGCCAGCAGTTTAGAACAGAGATGGAACACTGAAGCTTTCTTT.

This clonotype was recorded at least ten times. The rearrangement links TRBV20-1 to TRBJ2-2; 12 bases are shared with TRBD1. The trim removed 4 bases at V and 4 bases at J, leaving 7 bases unmatched. This CDR3 region has 16 residues. Germline V gene sequence: CDR1 DFQATT, CDR2 SNEGSKA (reference sequence). CDR3 nucleotides: TGCAGTGCTAAGGGGGGACAGGGGGCTGTCACCGGGGAGCTGTTTTTT. This codes for CSAKGGQGAVTGELFF.

This clonotype turned up a few times. The chain employs TRBV7-8 and TRBJ1-2, with no clear D. V lost 1 base and J 7 bases, leaving 16 bases between the germline ends. The CDR3 runs 15 residues. The germline gives CDR1 SGHVS, CDR2 FQNEAQ. The CDR3 DNA reads TGTGCCAGCAGCTTAGTGGATGGGGAGGAGGGTGGCTACACCTTC. It yields the protein CASSLVDGEEGGYTF.